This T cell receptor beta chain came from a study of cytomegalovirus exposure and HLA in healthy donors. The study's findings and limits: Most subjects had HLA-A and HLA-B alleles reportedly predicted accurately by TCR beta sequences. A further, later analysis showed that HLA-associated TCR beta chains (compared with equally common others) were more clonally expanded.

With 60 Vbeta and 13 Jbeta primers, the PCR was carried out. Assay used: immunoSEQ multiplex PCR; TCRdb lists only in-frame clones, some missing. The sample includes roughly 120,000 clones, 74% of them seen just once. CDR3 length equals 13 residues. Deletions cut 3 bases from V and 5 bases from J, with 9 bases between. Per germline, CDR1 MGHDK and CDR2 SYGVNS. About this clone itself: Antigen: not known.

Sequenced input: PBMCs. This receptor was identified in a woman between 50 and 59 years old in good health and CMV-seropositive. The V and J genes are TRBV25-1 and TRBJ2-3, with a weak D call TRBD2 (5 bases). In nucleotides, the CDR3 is TGTGCCAGCAGTGACGGCCGGGAAGATACGCAGTATTTT. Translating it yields CASSDGREDTQYF.